The rows below give T cell receptor beta chains drawn from one sample of a study of T cell changes during pregnancy in multiple sclerosis. Method: immunoSEQ multiplex PCR; TCRdb's copy keeps in-frame clones and lacks some. The sample carries tens of thousands of clones, over 80% recorded once. The sequences come from peripheral blood, collected in the second trimester of pregnancy. The receptors stem from a female donor in good health, enrolled as a control in a pregnancy study. Both conserved end residues are part of each CDR3. D genes are given only for firm matches. Clone size is not always given. Where it is, it says once, few, many or a class for expanded clones.

d_gene,abundance,v_gene,j_gene,CDR3aa,CDR3nt
NA,NA,TRBV18,TRBJ2-1,CASSSSGNPSPNEQFF,TGTGCCAGCTCGTCCTCAGGGAACCCCTCCCCCAATGAGCAGTTCTTC
NA,NA,TRBV7-3,TRBJ1-2,CASSLIGTGGDYGYTF,TGTGCCAGCAGCTTAATAGGTACGGGAGGGGACTATGGCTACACCTTC
NA,NA,TRBV4-3,TRBJ1-4,CASSQERQGFGGEKLFF,TGCGCCAGCAGCCAAGAGCGTCAGGGCTTCGGGGGTGAAAAACTGTTTTTT
TRBD1,NA,TRBV6-5,TRBJ1-2,CASSYGPTGYGYTF,TGTGCCAGCAGTTACGGGCCGACAGGGTATGGCTACACCTTC
TRBD2,NA,TRBV29-1,TRBJ2-1,CSVESAGGPGNEQFF,TGCAGCGTTGAATCCGCGGGAGGGCCGGGCAATGAGCAGTTCTTC
TRBD1,NA,TRBV2,TRBJ1-2,CASSPTTGNYGYTF,TGTGCCAGCAGTCCAACGACAGGGAACTATGGCTACACCTTC
TRBD1,NA,TRBV18,TRBJ2-7,CASSPDREKYEQYF,TGTGCCAGCTCACCGGACAGGGAAAAATACGAGCAGTACTTC
NA,NA,TRBV6-6,TRBJ2-3,CASRLSTDTQYF,TGTGCCAGCAGACTCAGCACAGATACGCAGTATTTT
TRBD2,NA,TRBV4-2,TRBJ2-7,CASTVSGGAYEQYF,TGTGCCAGCACTGTCAGCGGGGGAGCCTACGAGCAGTACTTC
TRBD2,NA,TRBV4-1,TRBJ2-7,CASSHLFGLAGVYEQYF,TGCGCCAGCAGCCACCTTTTCGGACTAGCGGGAGTCTACGAGCAGTACTTC
NA,NA,TRBV4-3,TRBJ2-4,CASSQDWGPSIKNIQYF,TGCGCCAGCAGCCAAGATTGGGGGCCCTCCATCAAAAACATTCAGTACTTC
NA,NA,TRBV18,TRBJ2-5,CASSPGETQYF,TGTGCCAGCTCACCCGGAGAGACCCAGTACTTC
TRBD1,NA,TRBV2,TRBJ2-7,CASTKQGVSSYEQYF,TGTGCCAGCACCAAGCAGGGGGTGAGCTCCTACGAGCAGTACTTC
NA,NA,TRBV19,TRBJ2-6,CASSIQGGPSGANVLTF,TGTGCCAGTAGTATCCAGGGAGGCCCCTCTGGGGCCAACGTCCTGACTTTC
NA,NA,TRBV9,TRBJ1-1,CASSATWGGRNTEAFF,TGTGCCAGCAGCGCGACGTGGGGGGGTAGGAACACTGAAGCTTTCTTT
NA,NA,TRBV28,TRBJ1-3,CASSTPGTGNTIYF,TGTGCCAGCAGTACCCCAGGGACTGGAAACACCATATATTTT
NA,NA,TRBV7-9,TRBJ2-7,CASSPARVYEQYF,TGTGCCAGCAGCCCTGCCCGGGTTTACGAGCAGTACTTC
TRBD2,NA,TRBV4-1,TRBJ2-1,CASSARDYETRAAEQFF,TGCGCCAGCAGCGCCCGGGACTACGAAACTAGGGCTGCTGAGCAGTTCTTC
TRBD2,NA,TRBV27,TRBJ2-1,CASSLRIRLAGAYNEQFF,TGTGCCAGCAGTTTAAGGATTAGACTAGCGGGGGCATACAATGAGCAGTTCTTC
TRBD1,NA,TRBV5-1,TRBJ1-2,CASSLAEGAWGYTF,TGCGCCAGCAGCTTGGCCGAGGGGGCATGGGGCTACACCTTC
NA,NA,TRBV20-1,TRBJ1-1,CSAARNTEAFF,TGCAGTGCCGCGCGGAACACTGAAGCTTTCTTT
TRBD2,NA,TRBV2,TRBJ2-1,CASSGLVGRPPPNEQFF,TGTGCCAGCAGCGGGTTGGTCGGGAGGCCACCCCCCAATGAGCAGTTCTTC
NA,NA,TRBV7-2,TRBJ2-1,CASSSRDSSYNEQFF,TGTGCCAGCAGTTCACGGGACTCTAGCTACAATGAGCAGTTCTTC
TRBD2,NA,TRBV15,TRBJ2-5,CATSRDVASGQETQYF,TGTGCCACCAGCAGAGATGTCGCTAGCGGCCAAGAGACCCAGTACTTC
NA,NA,TRBV2,TRBJ1-5,CASSEAPGFSQPQHF,TGTGCCAGCAGTGAAGCGCCAGGTTTCAGCCAGCCCCAGCATTTT
NA,NA,TRBV19,TRBJ1-4,CASSPISSATNEKLFF,TGTGCCAGTAGTCCGATCAGTTCCGCAACTAATGAAAAACTGTTTTTT
TRBD1,NA,TRBV28,TRBJ1-6,CASSLGQGYNSPLHF,TGTGCCAGCAGTCTCGGACAGGGGTACAATTCACCCCTCCACTTT
NA,once,TRBV19,TRBJ1-1,CASSISLLTDEAFF,TGTGCCAGTAGTATCAGCTTATTGACAGACGAAGCTTTCTTT
NA,NA,TRBV6-1,TRBJ1-1,CASSDHRLNTEAFF,TGTGCCAGCAGTGATCACAGGTTGAACACTGAAGCTTTCTTT
NA,once,TRBV29-1,TRBJ1-4,CSVSEGSREKLFF,TGCAGCGTTTCAGAGGGAAGCAGAGAAAAACTGTTTTTT
TRBD2,NA,TRBV5-1,TRBJ2-7,CASSSTSGYYYEQYF,TGCGCCAGCAGCTCCACTAGCGGGTACTACTACGAGCAGTACTTC
TRBD2,NA,TRBV5-1,TRBJ2-3,CASLPGLAGGILSTDTQYF,TGCGCCAGCCTACCGGGACTAGCGGGGGGAATCCTCAGCACAGATACGCAGTATTTT
NA,NA,TRBV19,TRBJ2-3,CASSIDGGTDTQYF,TGTGCCAGTAGTATCGACGGAGGCACAGATACGCAGTATTTT
NA,NA,TRBV2,TRBJ2-6,CAKDRDSYSGANVLTF,TGTGCTAAAGACCGGGACTCATACTCTGGGGCCAACGTCCTGACTTTC
NA,NA,TRBV7-2,TRBJ1-1,CASSSWSWNTEAFF,TGTGCCAGCAGTTCGTGGAGCTGGAACACTGAAGCTTTCTTT
NA,NA,TRBV7-2,TRBJ2-7,CASSFEGGRGGYEQYF,TGTGCCAGCAGCTTCGAAGGGGGCCGCGGGGGGTACGAGCAGTACTTC
NA,NA,TRBV6-5,TRBJ2-7,CASSFRQASDYEQYF,TGTGCCAGCAGTTTCCGACAGGCTTCAGACTACGAGCAGTACTTC
NA,few,TRBV28,TRBJ2-7,CASSSFFEQYF,TGTGCCAGCAGTTCCTTCTTTGAGCAGTACTTC
NA,NA,TRBV18,TRBJ2-1,CASSGAYEQFF,TGTGCCAGCTCAGGGGCCTATGAGCAGTTCTTC
TRBD2,NA,TRBV9,TRBJ2-1,CASSVATSGWAYNEQFF,TGTGCCAGCAGCGTAGCTACTAGCGGGTGGGCGTACAATGAGCAGTTCTTC
TRBD1,NA,TRBV6-5,TRBJ1-1,CASSKTGLAEAFF,TGTGCCAGCAGTAAGACAGGGCTGGCTGAAGCTTTCTTT